Each of the 29 T cell receptor beta chains below was sequenced from the same sample in a study of cytomegalovirus exposure and HLA in healthy donors. PCR involved 60 Vbeta and 13 Jbeta primers. Here immunoSEQ multiplex PCR was the method, and the copy in TCRdb shows in-frame clones only, minus some. The data contain nearly 300,000 clones, about nine tenths of them singletons. The sequencing sample was made of PBMCs. Receptor source: a man aged 35 to 55 in good health and CMV-seropositive.

This clone was detected only once. The rearrangement joins TRBV6-5 to TRBJ1-2; possibly TRBD1 for D (5 bases). The CDR3 is made up of 15 amino acids. Germline-derived CDR1 and CDR2 are MNHEY and SVGAGI. The ends were cut back, 4 bases at V and 8 bases at J, with 20 bases in the middle. For the CDR3, the DNA is TGTGCCAGCAGTTTCCGACAGTTTGGGCGGGGAGGCTACACCTTC. Protein: CASSFRQFGRGGYTF.

The chain uses TRBV30 and TRBJ1-1, with 9 bases lining up with TRBD1. Germline lookup yields CDR1 GTSNPN and CDR2 SVGIG (reference sequence). V lost 0 bases to trimming and J lost 3 bases; unmatched junction nucleotides: 2. The CDR3 has 14 residues. CDR3 region: CAWSVTGGYTEAFF. CDR3 DNA sequence: TGTGCCTGGAGTGTAACAGGGGGCTACACTGAAGCTTTCTTT.

CDR3 amino acids: CASRELSGRGHTDTQYF. As DNA, the CDR3 is TGTGCCAGCAGGGAACTTAGCGGGAGGGGGCACACAGATACGCAGTATTTT. This chain connects TRBV6-1 to TRBJ2-3, with TRBD2 matching 11 bases. V gave up 6 bases and J gave up 2 bases; unmatched junction bases: 10. This CDR3 is built from 17 residues. Germline V gives CDR1 MNHNS, CDR2 SASEGT.

As concerns this clone: Other DNA sequences from this sample encode an identical CDR3 as well. This sequence joins TRBV19 and TRBJ2-7; 11 bases are a match to TRBD1. Unmatched junction bases numbered 3, after V lost 4 bases and J lost 1 base. The CDR3 consists of 15 residues. Germline CDR1 is LNHDA and CDR2 is SQIVND (reference sequence). CDR3 sequence reads: CASSTGTGGSYEQYF. DNA for the CDR3: TGTGCCAGTAGTACCGGGACAGGGGGTTCCTACGAGCAGTACTTC.

The chain carries TRBV14 and TRBJ2-4; 8 bases are shared with TRBD1. Germline CDR1 reads SGHDN; CDR2 reads FVKESK. The CDR3 sequence is 17 residues long. Trimming removed 0 bases from V and 2 bases from J; junction bases left unmatched: 6. The CDR3 here is CASSQDQGAPTKNIQYF. In DNA, the CDR3 is TGTGCCAGCAGCCAAGATCAGGGGGCGCCGACCAAAAACATTCAGTACTTC.

This rearrangement joins TRBV29-1 to TRBJ1-4; 7 positions match TRBD1. This CDR3 contains 14 residues. The V and J ends lost 7 bases and 3 bases, in that order; junction bases with no gene match: 8. The germline V gene has CDR1 SQVTM and CDR2 ANQGSEA. CDR3 region: CSAQGVDANEKLFF. In DNA, the CDR3 is TGCAGCGCCCAGGGGGTGGACGCTAATGAAAAACTGTTTTTT.

The chain links TRBV28 to TRBJ1-2, with 11 bases aligning to TRBD1. After removal of 6 bases from V and 8 bases from J, the junction contained 8 bases not matched to a gene. The length of the CDR3 is 14 residues. Germline V CDR1 and CDR2: MDHEN, SYDVKM. CDR3 region: CASSRTGGAEGYTF. In DNA, the CDR3 is TGTGCCAGCAGCCGGACAGGGGGCGCGGAAGGCTACACCTTC.

This chain uses TRBV7-9 with TRBJ1-4; D may be TRBD1 (6 bases). V was cut by 4 bases and J by 8 bases, with 11 bases left in between. The CDR3 is made up of 13 amino acids. Looked up from germline, CDR1 is SEHNR and CDR2 is FQNEAQ (reference sequence). Here the CDR3 reads CASSSEDREKLFF. DNA of the CDR3: TGTGCCAGCAGCTCGGAAGACAGGGAAAAACTGTTTTTT.

J is TRBJ2-7 and V is TRBV5-1; 7 bases align to TRBD1. CDR1 and CDR2 from the germline V gene are SGHRS and YFSETQ. V dropped 2 bases and J dropped 4; count of bases not matched to a gene: 3. The CDR3 spans 13 residues. The CDR3 loop reads CASSLNRGYEQYF. The CDR3 bases are TGCGCCAGCAGCTTAAACAGGGGTTACGAGCAGTACTTC. Full variable domain (missing parts from reference TRBV5-1 and TRBJ2-7): KAGVTQTPRYLIKTRGQQVTLSCSPISGHRSVSWYQQTPGQGLQFLFEYFSETQRNKGNFPGRFSGRQFSNSRSEMNVSTLELGDSALYLCASSLNRGYEQYFGPGTRLTVT.

The sample holds one count of this clone. CDR3 bases: TGCGCCAGCAGCCAAGGTCGGGGACAGGGGAGGTTATACGAGCAGTACTTC. Protein: CASSQGRGQGRLYEQYF. V usage is TRBV4-1 and J usage is TRBJ2-5; 10 bases align to TRBD1. The J call may be wrong; the DNA end is better matched by TRBJ2-7. The CDR3 sequence is 17 residues long. Looked up from germline, CDR1 is MGHRA and CDR2 is YSYEKL.

V gene TRBV5-1 combines with J gene TRBJ2-7, with D possibly being TRBD2 (6 bases). Deletions cut 4 bases from V and 3 bases from J, with 20 bases between. The CDR3 has 16 amino acids. Germline V gives CDR1 SGHRS, CDR2 YFSETQ. CDR3 protein: CASSPSTGSRFYEQYF. The CDR3 nucleotides read TGCGCCAGCAGCCCTTCGACCGGGAGCCGTTTCTACGAGCAGTACTTC.

The V call is TRBV19, the J call TRBJ1-1; TRBD1 matches 7 bases. Germline assignment: CDR1 LNHDA and CDR2 SQIVND (reference sequence). Unmatched junction bases numbered 6, after V lost 5 bases and J lost 3 bases. CDR3 length equals 14 residues. In DNA form, the CDR3 reads TGTGCCAGTAGTCCGACAGGGTTGGACACTGAAGCTTTCTTT. This gives the protein CASSPTGLDTEAFF. Drawing the rest from reference TRBV19 and TRBJ1-1, the complete variable domain is DGGITQSPKYLFRKEGQNVTLSCEQNLNHDAMYWYRQDPGQGLRLIYYSQIVNDFQKGDIAEGYSVSREKKESFPLTVTSAQKNPTAFYLCASSPTGLDTEAFFGQGTRLTVV.

V is TRBV11-3 and J is TRBJ2-1; 8 nucleotides line up with TRBD1. Trimming removed 5 bases from V and 7 bases from J; junction bases left unmatched: 4. CDR3 length: 13 residues. The V gene's germline CDR1 is SGHNT and CDR2 YENEEA. The CDR3 DNA reads TGTGCCAGCAGCACCCGGACAGGGAATGAGCAGTTCTTC. It codes for CASSTRTGNEQFF.

The gene calls are TRBV27 and TRBJ2-2, with 8 nucleotides matching TRBD2. This CDR3 has 20 amino acids. CDR1 is MNHEY and CDR2 is SMNVEV in the germline V gene (reference sequence). V shed 8 bases and J 4 bases; nucleotides not matched to a gene: 24. The CDR3 spells CASYQYELAATGDVTGELFF. CDR3 coding DNA: TGTGCCAGCTACCAGTACGAACTAGCGGCCACGGGAGACGTCACCGGGGAGCTGTTTTTT.

V is TRBV28 and J is TRBJ1-5; D not certain. V was pared by 7 bases and J by 2 bases, with 18 bases between. CDR1 MDHEN and CDR2 SYDVKM come from the germline V gene. The CDR3 contains 16 residues. The CDR3 DNA is TGTGCCAGCACGATCCCTACGGGGATGGGCAATCAGCCCCAGCATTTT. This gives the protein CASTIPTGMGNQPQHF.

J is TRBJ2-5 and V is TRBV6-1; TRBD1 aligns across 7 bases. Gene TRBJ2-7 matches the end of the DNA better, so the J call may be wrong. The CDR3 loop spans 16 amino acids. Germline CDR1 and CDR2: MNHNS and SASEGT. CDR3 in amino acids: CASSGRLPGQFYEQYF. CDR3 coding DNA: TGTGCCAGCAGTGGCCGCCTACCGGGACAGTTCTACGAGCAGTACTTC.

The chain is built from TRBV18 and TRBJ2-1; 12 bases align to TRBD2. This CDR3 is built from 19 residues. V lost 3 bases to trimming and J lost 4 bases; unmatched junction nucleotides: 13. Germline lookup yields CDR1 KGHSH and CDR2 LQKENI. The CDR3 DNA reads as TGTGCCAGCTCACCCCCCGACATTAGACTAGCGGGAGAATACAATGAGCAGTTCTTC. Encoded protein: CASSPPDIRLAGEYNEQFF. The whole variable domain, filled in from reference TRBV18 and TRBJ2-1, reads NAGVMQNPRHLVRRRGQEARLRCSPMKGHSHVYWYRQLPEEGLKFMVYLQKENIIDESGMPKERFSAEFPKEGPSILRIQQVVRGDSAAYFCASSPPDIRLAGEYNEQFFGPGTRLTVL.

The chain uses TRBV27 and TRBJ2-1, with D unresolved. V lost 5 bases, J lost 2 bases, and 7 bases lay in between. Germline CDR1 and CDR2: MNHEY and SMNVEV (reference sequence). This CDR3 comprises 13 residues. The CDR3 sequence is CASSLSPYNEQFF. CDR3 nucleotides: TGTGCCAGCAGTCTAAGCCCCTACAATGAGCAGTTCTTC.

The chain couples TRBV7-9 to TRBJ1-3; 11 nucleotides line up with TRBD1. CDR3 length: 15 residues. V shed 4 bases, J shed 4 bases, and the junction held 3 bases outside the gene matches. Germline CDR1 reads SEHNR; CDR2 reads FQNEAQ (reference sequence). CDR3 sequence: CASSSGQGEGNTIYF. The CDR3, as DNA: TGTGCCAGCAGCTCGGGACAGGGGGAGGGAAACACCATATATTTT.

The rearrangement uses TRBV5-4 and TRBJ2-3; 7 bases map to TRBD1. V lost 4 bases and J lost 6; bases outside the gene matches: 11. The CDR3 totals 15 residues. From germline, CDR1 is SGHNT and CDR2 YYREEE (reference sequence). The CDR3 reads CASSKDRAYTDTQYF. The CDR3 nucleotides read TGTGCCAGCAGCAAAGACAGGGCTTACACGGATACGCAGTATTTT.

This clone was recorded once. The chain recombines TRBV19 with TRBJ1-5, with 7 bases lining up with TRBD1. There are 14 residues in the CDR3. Germline V gives CDR1 LNHDA, CDR2 SQIVND (reference sequence). The ends lost 3 bases at V and 3 bases at J; junction bases unmatched: 2. The CDR3 nucleotides are TGTGCCAGTAGTATCACAGGGGACAATCAGCCCCAGCATTTT. It translates to CASSITGDNQPQHF.

The V call is TRBV30, the J call TRBJ2-7; D unresolved. CDR1 and CDR2 from the germline V gene are GTSNPN and SVGIG (reference sequence). The V and J ends lost 8 bases and 0 bases respectively, with 11 bases between them. The CDR3 is 12 amino acids. As DNA, the CDR3 is TGTGCCGGGCCGAACCTCTCCTACGAGCAGTACTTC. Translating it yields CAGPNLSYEQYF.

This sequence joins TRBV29-1 and TRBJ2-5; TRBD2 aligns across 8 bases. The CDR3 sequence is 14 residues long. The trim removed 3 bases at V and 5 bases at J, leaving 8 bases unmatched. Germline CDR1 and CDR2: SQVTM and ANQGSEA. For the CDR3, the DNA is TGCAGCGTTGAGGGACTAGAAGTCGCGGAGACCCAGTACTTC. Amino acid sequence: CSVEGLEVAETQYF.

V and J are TRBV9 and TRBJ2-1; 13 bases fit TRBD2. Germline CDR1 reads SGDLS; CDR2 reads YYNGEE. The CDR3 totals 15 residues. The V segment lost 4 bases and the J segment 9 bases; nucleotides outside the gene matches: 7. The CDR3 reads CASSLLAGGMGEQFF. CDR3 sequence (DNA): TGTGCCAGCAGCCTACTAGCGGGAGGGATGGGTGAGCAGTTCTTC.

V gene TRBV30 combines with J gene TRBJ1-5, with D possibly matching TRBD1 (6 bases). V was shortened by 2 bases and J by 3 bases, with 14 bases between the two germline ends. This CDR3 is 15 amino acids long. Germline V gene lookup returns CDR1 GTSNPN and CDR2 SVGIG (reference sequence). The DNA for the CDR3 is TGTGCCTGGAGTCCCCCGGGACACCTCAATCAGCCCCAGCATTTT. Translated, it gives CAWSPPGHLNQPQHF. Full variable domain (rest looked up from reference TRBV30 and TRBJ1-5): SQTIHQWPATLVQPVGSPLSLECTVEGTSNPNLYWYRQAAGRGLQLLFYSVGIGQISSEVPQNLSASRPQDRQFILSSKKLLLSDSGFYLCAWSPPGHLNQPQHFGDGTRLSIL.

The CDR3 nucleotides read TGCGCCAGCAGCTTGGACCGAATTACAGGGGATAGTACAGATACGCAGTATTTT. The encoded protein is CASSLDRITGDSTDTQYF. V gene TRBV5-1 combines with J gene TRBJ2-3; 7 bases agree with TRBD1. This CDR3 is 18 amino acids long. The germline V gene has CDR1 SGHRS and CDR2 YFSETQ. V gave up 0 bases and J gave up 3 bases; unmatched junction bases: 13.

V usage is TRBV30 and J usage is TRBJ2-1; 11 bases are a match to TRBD2. The ends lost 4 bases at V and 0 bases at J; junction bases unmatched: 2. Germline lookup yields CDR1 GTSNPN and CDR2 SVGIG (reference sequence). This CDR3 has 15 amino acids. CDR3 sequence reads: CAWMLAGGSYNEQFF. DNA for the CDR3: TGTGCCTGGATGCTAGCGGGAGGCTCCTACAATGAGCAGTTCTTC.

J is TRBJ2-7 and V is TRBV7-9; 9 positions agree with TRBD2. The germline gives CDR1 SEHNR, CDR2 FQNEAQ (reference sequence). The V and J ends lost 5 bases and 0 bases, in that order; junction bases with no gene match: 11. The CDR3 runs to 17 residues. CDR3 nucleotides: TGTGCCAGCAGCCTAGAGGTAGCGGGAGTTTCCTCCTACGAGCAGTACTTC. Encoded protein: CASSLEVAGVSSYEQYF.

The rearrangement joins TRBV9 to TRBJ1-1, with unresolved D. The CDR3 is 13 residues long. Per the germline V gene, CDR1 is SGDLS and CDR2 is YYNGEE. The V gene lost 3 bases and the J gene lost 6 bases, with 12 bases spanning the gap. This chain's CDR3 is CASSARSAAEAFF. The CDR3 coding sequence is TGTGCCAGCAGCGCGAGGAGTGCCGCTGAAGCTTTCTTT.